This T cell receptor (beta chain) was found in a study of T-cell reconstitution after alpha-beta-depleted transplantation in children. Study findings and constraints: In patients about two months after transplant, alpha-beta T cells reportedly arose from several hundred expanded graft clones. There were some patients whose high TCRbeta diversity at day 60 came from surviving recipient T cells and thymic progenitors. The main origin of T-cell counts and diversity one year after transplant was newly produced T cells.

CDR1 and CDR2 (germline): SGHAT, FQDESV (reference sequence). With 1 base removed from V and 4 bases from J, the gap between germline ends came to 11 bases. The CDR3 length is 15 residues. On this clonotype: Its antigen is unidentified.

Unique molecular identifiers were incorporated when the TCRbeta library was constructed. TCRdb re-called the PCR reads through MiXCR, storing one row per CDR3 protein. The sample holds over 150,000 distinct CDR3 sequences, over 8.5% seen once. The sequencing here drew on PBMCs, taken before TCRalphabeta/CD19-depleted stem cell transplant. The chain employs TRBV11-1 and TRBJ2-1; D remains unclear. The sequence was obtained from a boy younger than 10 with acute myeloid leukemia, due to receive a stem cell transplant. CDR3: CASSLEGFLYNEQFF. The CDR3 DNA reads TGTGCCAGCAGCTTAGAAGGTTTTCTTTACAATGAGCAGTTCTTC.